This T cell receptor beta chain was recovered during a study of cytomegalovirus exposure and HLA in healthy donors (dated by TCRdb to 2015 to 2018). Background for the entire study: In an earlier analysis of 587 of the donors, 250 to 350 Gb of sequence data and 117 million unique TCR beta sequences from 180 million or so T cells were reported. Among roughly 400 genotyped donors of the cohort, an average of about 240,000 unique TCR beta nucleotide sequences was sequenced per donor, of which 15% to 20% were non-productive. In a later genetic analysis, genome-wide SNP genotypes for about 55% of the roughly 700 donors were used, and that subset was treated as a discovery cohort. Roughly 300 gigabases of sequencing data and approximately 85 million unique TCR sequences were included in an early release covering about 700 HLA-typed donors. Every discovery cohort repertoire had been produced on one sequencing platform. An earlier analysis of approximately 500 of the donors applied high-throughput TCR beta sequencing to assess whether each TCR beta V gene segment acted as functional or pseudogenic. Donor age, sex, ethnicity and CMV serostatus were collected together with the repertoire data. The aim of the study was to test whether cataloging public T cell receptors could identify signatures of past pathogen exposure. In addition to the first cohort of hundreds of subjects, a separate validation cohort of approximately 130 different subjects was used. Because of strong linkage in the cohort, four to six DR-DQ haplotypes were treated as single units for association and clustering. Of the 300 to 500 genotyped donors, 65% to 90% were placed in the genetic ancestry cluster associated with self-reported Caucasian donors. Both class I and class II loci were covered by HLA typing, at four-digit resolution. The T cell repertoires of around 730 subjects were profiled by immunosequencing and related to cytomegalovirus serostatus. The later analysis used no new phenotypic data to find candidate immune exposures, relying instead on TCR beta sequences and their occurrence across donors. A later analysis re-examined previously published TCR beta repertoires from over 500 donors and added high-resolution HLA genotyping to investigate patterns of TCR occurrence. To predict cytomegalovirus infection status, the study brought together high-throughput TCR immunosequencing, statistical association of individual TCRs with disease status, and machine learning. Typing coverage varied by locus: roughly 620-630 donors for A, B, C, DRB1 and DQB1; about 520 for DQA1; about 600 for DPA1; approximately 450 for DPB1.

From a lookup of the germline V gene, CDR1 and CDR2 are MGHRA and YSYEKL. Trimming removed 0 bases from V and 3 bases from J; the gene matches leave 1 base unexplained. The CDR3 runs 15 amino acids, cysteine and phenylalanine included. Only CDR3 DNA is held: 45 bases, read in frame from base 1. Concerning this clone itself: Its antigen is currently not known. Per-base quality was not reported, and no clone a single base away is much larger than it.

Library generation was performed with the immunoSEQ multiplex PCR assay. A mixture of 60 forward primers for TCR Vbeta segments and 13 reverse primers for TCR Jbeta segments was used in the multiplex PCR. A multiplex PCR assay on genomic DNA amplified the CDR3 region of rearranged TCR beta genes. On the Illumina HiSeq System, the amplified TCR beta libraries were sequenced as 87-base-pair reads. As for the authors' bioinformatics: In a later analysis, tens of millions of unique TCR beta chains were counted across the approximately 640 repertoires, and roughly 11 million of these chains were shared by at least two donors. Raw reads were error-corrected and collapsed into unique sequences with a nearest-neighbor algorithm that merged closely related sequences to remove PCR and sequencing errors. To assign V, D and J gene segments, CDR3 sequences were aligned to IMGT reference sequences. For a sequence to be retained, a match of at least six nucleotides was required to both a V gene segment and a J gene segment. A rearrangement was called productive if the CDR3 had no stop codons and remained in frame with V and J, and every other rearrangement was called non-productive. CDR3 was defined according to IMGT convention as the region running from the second conserved V-encoded cysteine to the conserved J-encoded phenylalanine. In an earlier analysis of around 540 of the donors, sequences lacking an unambiguous match to a single V gene segment were excluded. An earlier analysis of a few hundred of the donors called V segments functional above 56.7% productive rearrangements and segregating when the between-donor standard deviation exceeded 5%. A statistical classification framework was built to diagnose cytomegalovirus status from the catalog of TCR beta chain sequences. In a later analysis, TCR nucleotide sequences were compared against IMGT/GENE-DB human TR gene sequences so that V and J genes could be assigned. A later analysis assigned CDR3 sequences and most-parsimonious VDJ recombination scenarios with the TCRdist pipeline. In a later analysis, each TCR beta chain was defined by its CDR3 amino acid sequence together with its V-gene family, and reads without a unique V-gene family were excluded. As a way to deal with suspected cross-contamination and a sequencing artifact, a later analysis dropped over 550 nucleotide sequences that were highly shared and had low generation probability. In a later analysis, a clonal expansion index for each public chain was calculated from normalized within-repertoire ranks of inferred template counts. In a later analysis, generation probabilities were computed with a VDJ recombination model fitted to out-of-frame rearrangements, and the resulting probabilities were checked against IGoR. Hypergeometric tests were used in a later analysis to score TCR-TCR, TCR-HLA and TCR-CMV co-occurrence, with a repertoire-size bias correction applied to the TCR pairs. False discovery rates were estimated in a later analysis by permuting HLA or CMV assignments 20 times. In a later analysis, co-occurring TCRs were grouped with DBSCAN, and TCRdist sequence similarity was added when clustering was performed within HLA-allele-positive subsets. Repertoires with fewer than 30,000 or more than 120,000 public chains, plus five repertoires with anomalous nucleotide sharing, were excluded from co-occurrence clustering. TCRdb holds this immuneACCESS table with in-frame rearrangements only. Some clones are missing; in checked studies, unresolved V genes explain under half, and the rest has no known cause. V and J calls and clone size are copied from that table; D and trimming were computed from the DNA. The sample profile shows approximately 200,000 clones; roughly 79% of them were found once. The top ten hold about 2.1% of the sample.

Broader findings and caveats from the paper: In a later analysis, TCR association rates were found to vary across HLA loci, with the most associated TCRs seen for DRB1 alleles and the fewest for HLA-C alleles. Because counts were too low, seventeen rarely observed V segments, including chromosome 9 orphons, were excluded from the earlier analysis of 500 to 700 of the donors. In a later analysis, several top co-occurrence clusters were reported to appear linked to parvovirus B19, influenza, CMV and Epstein-Barr virus. Because the 87-base-pair reads could not distinguish some IMGT-functional V segments, including TRBV6-2 and TRBV6-3, those segments were excluded. The authors suggested that the approach could potentially be extended to other disease states and immunological phenotypes. Presence/absence analyses assumed roughly uniform sequencing depth across donors, an assumption that may not hold. A group of highly shared sequence variants was considered likely to be a technical artifact of the sequencing pipeline. An association between a missense DCLRE1C variant and V-gene and J-gene trimming of TCR beta chains was found in a later genetic analysis and replicated in an independent cohort. The study gave a list of about 150 TCR beta chains associated with cytomegalovirus. The cohort was sequenced for TCR beta chains only, and without alpha or paired-chain data the features that could be detected were limited. Specific HLA alleles were associated with about 17,000 TCR beta sequences at a false discovery rate of 0.05 in a later analysis. Broadly in line with IMGT annotations, most TCR beta V segments showed up in productive rearrangements about 87% or about 30% of the time in an earlier analysis of around 550 of the donors. In a later genetic analysis, fewer N-insertions in productive TCRs were reported among donors in an Asian-associated ancestry cluster than the approximately 710-donor mean. Three of the identified cytomegalovirus-associated TCR beta chains were confirmed in vitro to be specific for cytomegalovirus antigens. When HLA alleles, especially DR and DQ, strongly co-occurred, attributing TCR associations to individual alleles was difficult. In a later analysis, HLA-associated TCR beta chains showed more clonal expansion and lower generation probabilities than non-associated chains that were equally common. Because HLA typing was unavailable for some donors at each locus, only the typed subset was used in association tests. The classifier was reported to diagnose cytomegalovirus status with high specificity and sensitivity in both the original cohort and the validation cohort. Most TCR sequences were observed very rarely across donors, whereas some public TCRs were present in many individuals. A further reported finding was that TCR beta sequences accurately predicted the HLA-A and HLA-B alleles for most subjects in the first cohort. Linkage disequilibrium might explain the correlated functional status among segregating V segments, but an unknown experimental factor could not be excluded. According to a later analysis, most CMV-associated TCR beta chains appeared to be HLA-restricted, and the HLA associations seemed to be driven largely by CMV exposure. For the cohort, immune exposure information was limited to CMV serostatus.

The cohort was made up of around 720 healthy bone marrow donors. At the time of sampling, every cohort member was nominally healthy, though immune exposures that went unrecorded were likely present. The donor tested CMV seronegative and was one of the 352 seronegative cohort members. Every donor gave a peripheral blood sample, and the peripheral blood mononuclear cells from that sample were used for TCR beta sequencing. The Qiagen DNeasy Blood Extraction Kit was used to extract genomic DNA from the blood cell samples. The chain is assembled from TRBV4-1 and TRBJ2-7, with TRBD1 identical over 11 junction bases. The receptor's source is a man younger than 40 in good health and CMV-seronegative. The sample comprised PBMCs. The CDR3 protein sequence reads: CASSQEDRGRYEQYF. The DNA reads as follows: TGCGCCAGCAGCCAAGAGGACAGGGGGCGCTACGAGCAGTACTTC.